Below, 7 T cell receptor beta chains from the same sample are listed, as sequenced in a study of T cells after somatic rescue of genetic block. The method was immunoSEQ multiplex PCR; TCRdb's version includes in-frame clones alone and lacks a portion of them. The sample includes under 150,000 clones, 75% to 95% of them seen just once. Sequencing was done on a sample of peripheral blood mononuclear cells (PBMCs). The source is a woman in her late teens or twenties.

The chain uses TRBV7-9 and TRBJ1-6, with D possibly being TRBD1 (5 bases). The CDR3 sequence is 15 residues long. The V and J ends lost 1 base and 10 bases respectively, with 14 bases between them. Germline V gives CDR1 SEHNR, CDR2 FQNEAQ (reference sequence). The DNA of the CDR3 is TGTGCCAGCAGCTTAGAAGGGGCCCCCGAGTCACCCCTCCACTTT. Translated: CASSLEGAPESPLHF.

This clone was found once. The chain carries TRBV28 and TRBJ1-1; D is unclear. The CDR3 is made up of 15 amino acids. CDR1 and CDR2 (germline): MDHEN, SYDVKM. With 4 bases removed from V and 1 base from J, the gap between germline ends came to 13 bases. CDR3 residues: CASSSPITANTEAFF. The CDR3 bases are TGTGCCAGCAGTTCCCCTATCACGGCGAACACTGAAGCTTTCTTT.

The chain uses TRBV7-2 and TRBJ2-7, with D perhaps TRBD2 (6 bases). Per the germline V gene, CDR1 is SGHTA and CDR2 is FQGNSA. This CDR3 has 16 residues. Trimming took off 1 base at V and 2 bases at J, with 15 bases between the two ends. CDR3 residues: CASSLGGAGPPYEQYF. Here the CDR3 DNA reads TGTGCCAGCAGCTTAGGAGGGGCGGGACCCCCCTACGAGCAGTACTTC.

The chain couples TRBV5-6 to TRBJ1-5; no reliable D call. Germline V lookup: CDR1 SGHDT, CDR2 YYEEEE. The length of the CDR3 is 14 residues. Trimming pared 1 base from V and 3 bases from J, leaving 8 bases between. The CDR3 DNA follows: TGTGCCAGCAGCTTGCAGTCCGTCAATCAGCCCCAGCATTTT. Translating gives CASSLQSVNQPQHF.

The chain is built from TRBV6-1 and TRBJ2-2; TRBD1 might be the D (6 bases). The germline gives CDR1 MNHNS, CDR2 SASEGT. CDR3 length: 14 residues. V gave up 6 bases and J gave up 1 base, with 9 bases separating them. Written as DNA, the CDR3 is TGTGCCAGCAGACAGGGCAGGAACACCGGGGAGCTGTTTTTT. Translating gives CASRQGRNTGELFF.

The genes are TRBV7-9 and TRBJ2-7, with TRBD2 as a possible D gene (5 bases). CDR1 and CDR2 from the germline V gene are SEHNR and FQNEAQ (reference sequence). The ends were cut back, 5 bases at V and 2 bases at J, with 7 bases in the middle. The CDR3 length is 12 residues. The CDR3 coding sequence is TGTGCCAGCAGCCCCGGGACCTACGAGCAGTACTTC. Its protein product is CASSPGTYEQYF.

V and J are TRBV4-3 and TRBJ2-1; 8 nucleotides agree with TRBD2. Trimming took 0 bases from V and 2 from J; bases not matched to a gene: 3. This CDR3 is built from 16 residues. Germline V gives CDR1 LGHNA, CDR2 YSLEER. CDR3 DNA sequence: TGCGCCAGCAGCCAAGATCCGCGGGGGGCCTACAATGAGCAGTTCTTC. Its protein is CASSQDPRGAYNEQFF.